This T cell receptor beta chain came from a study of T cells after yellow fever vaccination. In the study overall: The SMART-Seq v4 Ultra Low Input method served to prepare the low-cell-number fractions.

This clonotype was observed a few times. The V end lost 7 bases, the J end lost 8 bases, and 17 bases lay between the germline ends. Germline lookup yields CDR1 WSHSY and CDR2 SAAADI. There are 13 residues in the CDR3. Via MiXCR, TCRdb re-called the 5' RACE reads, giving one row per CDR3 protein. The sample gives 450,000 to 650,000 distinct CDR3 sequences, 21% of which show up once; around 17% is in the top ten. The chain is built from TRBV10-2 and TRBJ1-1; D perhaps matches TRBD1 (5 bases). The TCR comes from a man aged 18 to 29 who received the YFV17D yellow fever vaccine. Source: PBMCs, taken less than 25 days after the first yellow fever vaccination. CDR3 nucleotides: TGCGCCAGCACCGCTGGGGCGCCCATGGAAGCTTTCTTT. Translated: CASTAGAPMEAFF.